One and the same sample provided the 13 T cell receptor beta chains below, sequenced in a study of shared clonotypes between healthy human individuals. Clones were sequenced by immunoSEQ multiplex PCR, and TCRdb holds only the in-frame ones, with some missing. The sample contains around 200,000 clones, 66% of which appear only once. What was sequenced was memory CD4+ T cells sorted from blood. Subset defined: CD45RA-negative fraction. These receptors all come from a man aged 25-45 years in good health.

The chain employs TRBV6-5 and TRBJ2-5, with 10 bases aligning to TRBD2. Looked up from germline, CDR1 is MNHEY and CDR2 is SVGAGI. This CDR3 spans 15 amino acids. With V trimmed by 6 bases and J by 7 bases, 11 bases remained unmatched. The CDR3 loop reads CASRTGLAASGTQYF. CDR3 DNA sequence: TGTGCCAGCAGGACCGGACTAGCGGCTTCAGGGACCCAGTACTTC.

The chain joins TRBV4-3 to TRBJ1-5; D is uncertain. The CDR3 sequence is 13 residues long. V dropped 0 bases and J dropped 5 bases, with 5 bases sitting between them. Per the germline V gene, CDR1 is LGHNA and CDR2 is YSLEER. This CDR3 reads CASSQDAHQPQHF. CDR3 coding DNA: TGCGCCAGCAGCCAAGACGCGCATCAGCCCCAGCATTTT.

This rearrangement joins TRBV30 to TRBJ2-2; no clear D gene. Trimming removed 0 bases at V and 5 bases at J, with 7 bases between. Germline V gene data show CDR1 as GTSNPN and CDR2 as SVGIG (reference sequence). CDR3 size: 13 residues. The DNA of the CDR3 is TGTGCCTGGAGTGTATTTGCAACCGGGGAGCTGTTTTTT. The encoded protein is CAWSVFATGELFF.

This chain connects TRBV7-8 to TRBJ1-4; TRBD1 matches at 12 bases. With 5 bases clipped from V and 8 bases from J, the junction kept 15 bases outside the gene matches. CDR3 length: 18 residues. Germline CDR1 reads SGHVS; CDR2 reads FQNEAQ. The chain's CDR3 is CASSPATPGQGAQEKLFF. CDR3 nucleotide sequence: TGTGCCAGCAGCCCTGCGACCCCGGGACAGGGGGCGCAAGAAAAACTGTTTTTT.

This chain uses TRBV5-4 with TRBJ2-6; TRBD1 aligns across 9 bases. Germline CDR1 is SGHNT and CDR2 is YYREEE (reference sequence). This CDR3 comprises 20 residues. The ends lost 3 bases at V and 0 bases at J; junction bases unmatched: 13. CDR3 sequence (DNA): TGTGCCAGCAGCTCTATTTGGCTGGACAGGGGAAACTCTGGGGCCAACGTCCTGACTTTC. It specifies CASSSIWLDRGNSGANVLTF.

In its sample, this clone was seen a few times. The genes are TRBV30 and TRBJ2-4; 9 bases agree with TRBD2. V was clipped by 2 bases and J by 0 bases; unmatched bases: 5. CDR1 is GTSNPN, CDR2 SVGIG, per germline (reference sequence). The CDR3 is 16 amino acids. The chain's CDR3 is CAWSPLAGLAKNIQYF. The CDR3 bases are TGTGCCTGGAGTCCCCTAGCGGGGCTAGCCAAAAACATTCAGTACTTC.

This clone was recorded a few times. This chain joins TRBV4-1 and TRBJ1-3; 7 nucleotides match TRBD1. Unmatched junction bases numbered 8, after V lost 3 bases and J lost 0 bases. In germline, CDR1 is MGHRA, CDR2 YSYEKL. The length of the CDR3 is 17 residues. CDR3 sequence: CASSQAGQLSSGNTIYF. Written as DNA, the CDR3 is TGCGCCAGCAGCCAGGCGGGACAGTTGAGCTCTGGAAACACCATATATTTT.

This clone was seen only a few times. J is TRBJ1-1 and V is TRBV6-1; D uncertain. The V end was cut by 5 bases, the J end by 4 bases, with 8 bases between. The germline gives CDR1 MNHNS, CDR2 SASEGT. This CDR3 comprises 12 residues. The CDR3, as DNA: TGTGCCAGCAGTCTAAGATCCACTGAAGCTTTCTTT. Protein: CASSLRSTEAFF.

This clone occurred a few times. The gene calls are TRBV5-5 and TRBJ1-2, with D possibly matching TRBD1 (5 bases). V shed 4 bases and J shed 0 bases, with 19 bases lying between them. The V gene's germline CDR1 is SGHKS and CDR2 YYEKEE (reference sequence). The CDR3 length is 17 residues. The CDR3 DNA follows: TGTGCCAGCAGCGATCCTTGGGCGCGAGGGGCTAACTATGGCTACACCTTC. This gives the protein CASSDPWARGANYGYTF.

With regard to this clone: At one end the junction does not follow the germline gene, possibly because of a read error. This chain joins TRBV5-3 and TRBJ1-5; D unclear. TRBV5-3 is reported as an ORF; its role is uncertain. The CDR3 length is 13 residues. CDR3 sequence: CASSFFSSQPQHF. The CDR3 DNA sequence: TGTGCCAGCAGCTTTTTTTCAAGTCAGCCCCAGCATTTT.

The rearrangement links TRBV7-2 to TRBJ2-1, with D maybe TRBD2 (6 bases). This CDR3 is built from 16 residues. From germline, CDR1 is SGHTA and CDR2 FQGNSA. Trimming cost V 4 bases and J 3 bases, with 16 bases left between them. The CDR3 DNA sequence: TGTGCCAGCAGCTCTCGTGGGCGAGCGGGCTACAATGAGCAGTTCTTC. Protein sequence: CASSSRGRAGYNEQFF. The full variable domain, with the rest looked up from reference TRBV7-2 and TRBJ2-1, is GAGVSQSPSNKVTEKGKDVELRCDPISGHTALYWYRQSLGQGLEFLIYFQGNSAPDKSGLPSDRFSAERTGGSVSTLTIQRTQQEDSAVYLCASSSRGRAGYNEQFFGPGTRLTVL.

This clone was seen a handful of times. V is TRBV5-5 and J is TRBJ1-5; possibly TRBD1 for D (5 bases). V gave up 0 bases and J gave up 6 bases, with 13 bases separating them. The CDR3 runs 15 residues. CDR1 is SGHKS and CDR2 is YYEKEE in the germline V gene (reference sequence). The CDR3 nucleotides are TGTGCCAGCAGCTTGGGAGAGGGTGGGGGTCAGCCCCAGCATTTT. Encoded protein: CASSLGEGGGQPQHF.

CDR3 in DNA: TGTGCCTGGTCCTGGGGGACTAGCACAGATACGCAGTATTTT. Translation gives CAWSWGTSTDTQYF. J is TRBJ2-3 and V is TRBV30, with a possible D match to TRBD2 (6 bases). Looked up from germline, CDR1 is GTSNPN and CDR2 is SVGIG (reference sequence). V was clipped by 5 bases and J by 0 bases, with 12 bases between them. This CDR3 is 14 amino acids long.